Described below is a single TCR beta chain sequence and its context. This clonotype was found many times. Its antigen is still unknown. It has no much larger one-base neighbor in the sample; base qualities were not kept. Libraries from unsorted PBMCs were made from 2 million PBMCs kept in RNAlater at -80 degrees C until RNA extraction. Multiple sclerosis patients were enrolled in a US clinical protocol under which disease progression was evaluated by magnetic resonance imaging. Peripheral blood was subjected to Ficoll-Hypaque density gradient centrifugation to isolate PBMCs, which were then cryopreserved in liquid nitrogen. cDNA was synthesized by template-switch 5'RACE using a primer with a 10-nucleotide random unique molecular identifier that tagged each TCR transcript. Over 190 million TCR-beta sequences, covering 15-18 subjects, were produced in each sequencing run. Total RNA was extracted with the RNeasy kit. Using the KAPA Real-time Library Amplification kit, TCR-beta VDJ regions were amplified with primers for the TCR constant region and the 5'RACE anchor. Sample indexes and Illumina adaptors were added in a first PCR, and a second PCR then increased library yield. The roughly 650 bp TCR product was size-selected on a 2% E-gel SizeSelection system after Ampure bead purification. Before pooling, library quality was checked on a Bioanalyzer, concentration was measured with Qubit, and libraries were quantified with the Kapa Library Quantification kit. An Illumina HiSeq 2500 sequenced the libraries paired-end 2 x 150 bp. To increase sequence diversity, roughly 24-30% phiX was spiked into each library pool. The published analysis was carried out like this. Quality-filtered reads were processed with the UMI-based MiGEC pipeline, and over 90% of raw TCR sequences were removed by the MiGEC pipeline during error correction. VDJ genes were aligned to IMGT germline references, and clonotypes were defined by unique CDR3 amino acid sequence plus V-J genes. Clonal expansion, Shannon diversity and CDR3 relatedness (CalcPairwiseDistances, ClusterSamples) were evaluated with VDJtools, and phylogenetic trees were built with CLCbio workbench. Expanded clones were defined as having at least 8 unique UMIs, based on coefficient-of-variation modelling across technical triplicates. TCRdb reprocessed the public reads (quality trimming at Q25 with fastp, clone calling with MiXCR) and kept in-frame beta chains. Each entry is one CDR3 protein sequence, shown with its most common DNA and genes. None of the V and J calls come from the authors' own analysis; TCRdb made them. In this sample the table shows about 50,000 distinct CDR3 sequences, approximately 3% of which occur a single time. Of the sample, less than 15% is held by the ten largest clones.

The germline V gene sets CDR1 to MDHEN and CDR2 to SYDVKM. Compared with germline, V lacks 2 bases and J lacks 0 bases; bases without a gene match: 6. The CDR3 starts with the cysteine, ends with the phenylalanine, and has 16 residues. Only the CDR3 DNA stays, 48 bases, in frame from base 1. This sample is part of a study of neurological immune-mediated disorders (dated by TCRdb to about 2019). For context, the study as a whole: Among the 34 multiple sclerosis patients, relapsing-remitting MS accounted for about 31 and secondary progressive MS accounted for 3. Peripheral blood TCR-beta repertoires from patients with HTLV-I-associated myelopathy (HAM/TSP), patients with multiple sclerosis, and healthy controls were compared in the study using UMI-based sequencing. Alongside PBMC samples, the set of some 100 TCR-beta libraries contained longitudinal samples, technical triplicates, and paired CD4+ and CD8+ T-cell subsets that had been sorted. The cohort comprised about 70 subjects: roughly 14 HAM/TSP patients, 35 or so multiple sclerosis patients and 20 healthy controls.

The study at large found these results: TCR clonal expansion was greatest in HAM/TSP patients and smallest in MS patients, who ranked below even healthy controls. The MS cluster was not associated with any clinical or MRI features, and the authors stated that larger cohorts are needed. Expanded clones from different subjects shared no identical CDR3 amino acid sequences, which suggests that TCR-beta repertoires were private in all groups. In phylogenetic analysis, the repertoires of 18 of 34 MS patients grouped into a cluster of related CDR3 sequences, which suggests a possible signature at the repertoire level.

The sequenced material came from PBMCs. The receptor was isolated from a woman in her forties or fifties with multiple sclerosis. The rearranged chain carries TRBV28 and TRBJ2-7; TRBD1 agrees with 8 junctional bases. The CDR3 reads as follows: CASSLPTGGDSYEQYF. The nucleotides are TGTGCCAGCAGTTTACCCACAGGGGGAGACTCCTACGAGCAGTACTTC. The full variable domain, completed from the reference TRBV28 and TRBJ2-7 proteins outside the CDR3, reads DVKVTQSSRYLVKRTGEKVFLECVQDMDHENMFWYRQDPGLGLRLIYFSYDVKMKEKGDIPEGYSVSREKKERFSLILESASTNQTSMYLCASSLPTGGDSYEQYFGPGTRLTVT.